Listed below are T cell receptor beta chains from one sample, sequenced in a study of identical twins. MiXCR was run by TCRdb on the 5' RACE reads, yielding one entry per CDR3 protein. The sample contains 1,800,000 or so distinct CDR3 sequences, 32% of which appear only once. The sequencing sample was made of cord blood. These receptors were taken from a newborn girl in good health. Both conserved end residues are part of each CDR3. The order of the fields is D gene, J gene, clone size, V gene, CDR3 protein. The D gene is left open where the match is weak. Not all rows give a size; the values are once, few, many and, for expanded clones, a class.

.,TRBJ2-2,.,TRBV20-1,CSARDRFLGREELFF
.,TRBJ1-2,many,TRBV4-1,CASSQERADTVPFNYGYTF
TRBD1,TRBJ2-1,.,TRBV2,CASTQGQGENEQFF
.,TRBJ2-7,few,TRBV28,CASSYPQTDSYEQYF
TRBD1,TRBJ2-2,few,TRBV14,CASSQLGTGNTGELFF
.,TRBJ2-7,.,TRBV9,CASNIHQGRDNEQYF
TRBD2,TRBJ2-1,.,TRBV28,CASSFTGTSGRAFF
.,TRBJ1-2,.,TRBV10-2,CASSESTGPNYGYTF
TRBD1,TRBJ2-5,.,TRBV12-3/TRBV12-4,CASSGPGTGASYNEQYF
.,TRBJ2-3,few,TRBV10-3,CAISESLGHFSTDTQYF
TRBD1,TRBJ2-7,.,TRBV20-1,CSARMSQHRQGISYEQYF